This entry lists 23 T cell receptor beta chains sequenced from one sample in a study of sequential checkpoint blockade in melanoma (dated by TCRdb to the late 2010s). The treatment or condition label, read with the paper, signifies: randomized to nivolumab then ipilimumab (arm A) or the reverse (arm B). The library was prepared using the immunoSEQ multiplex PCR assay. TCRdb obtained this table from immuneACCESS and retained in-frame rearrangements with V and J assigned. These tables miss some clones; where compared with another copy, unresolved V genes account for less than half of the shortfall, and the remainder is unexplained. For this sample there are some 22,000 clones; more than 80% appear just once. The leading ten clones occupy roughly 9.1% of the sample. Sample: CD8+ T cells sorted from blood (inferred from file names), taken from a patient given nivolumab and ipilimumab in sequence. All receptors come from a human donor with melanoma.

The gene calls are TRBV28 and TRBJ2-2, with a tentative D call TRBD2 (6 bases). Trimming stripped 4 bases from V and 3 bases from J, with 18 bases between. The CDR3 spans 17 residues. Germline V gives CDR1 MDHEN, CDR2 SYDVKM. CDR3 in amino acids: CASSSAASERDTGELFF. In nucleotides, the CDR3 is TGTGCCAGCAGTTCCGCCGCCTCGGAGCGGGACACCGGGGAGCTGTTTTTT.

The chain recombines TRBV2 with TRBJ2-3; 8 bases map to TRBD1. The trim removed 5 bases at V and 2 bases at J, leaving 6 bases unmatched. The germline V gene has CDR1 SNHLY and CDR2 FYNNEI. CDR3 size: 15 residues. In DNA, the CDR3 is TGTGCCAGCAGTCGGACAGGGAGGCACACAGATACGCAGTATTTT. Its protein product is CASSRTGRHTDTQYF.

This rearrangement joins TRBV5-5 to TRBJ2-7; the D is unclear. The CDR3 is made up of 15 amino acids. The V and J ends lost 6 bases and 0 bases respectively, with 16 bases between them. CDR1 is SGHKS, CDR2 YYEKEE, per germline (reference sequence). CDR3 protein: CASTPSSGDSYEQYF. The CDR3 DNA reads TGTGCCAGCACCCCGTCTTCGGGTGACTCCTACGAGCAGTACTTC.

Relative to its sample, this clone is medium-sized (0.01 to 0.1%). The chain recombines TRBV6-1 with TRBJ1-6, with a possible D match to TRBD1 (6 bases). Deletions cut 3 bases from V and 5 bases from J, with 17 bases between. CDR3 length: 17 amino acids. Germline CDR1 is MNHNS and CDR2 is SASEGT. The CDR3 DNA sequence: TGTGCCAGCAGTGAGGTGGGGGGGCAAACGGATAATTCACCCCTCCACTTT. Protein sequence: CASSEVGGQTDNSPLHF.

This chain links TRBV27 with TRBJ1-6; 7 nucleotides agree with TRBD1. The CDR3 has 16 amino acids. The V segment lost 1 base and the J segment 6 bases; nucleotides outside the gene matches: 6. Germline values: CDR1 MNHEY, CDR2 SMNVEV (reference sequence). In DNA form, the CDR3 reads TGTGCCAGCAGTTTATTTACAGGGGAAGTTAATTCACCCCTCCACTTT. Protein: CASSLFTGEVNSPLHF.

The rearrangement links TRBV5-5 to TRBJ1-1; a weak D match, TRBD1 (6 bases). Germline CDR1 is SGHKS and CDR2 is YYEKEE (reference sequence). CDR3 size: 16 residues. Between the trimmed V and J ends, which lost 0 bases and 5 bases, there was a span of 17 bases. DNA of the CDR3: TGTGCCAGCAGCTTGGCCGGCAGGGGTATGTGGACTGAAGCTTTCTTT. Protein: CASSLAGRGMWTEAFF.

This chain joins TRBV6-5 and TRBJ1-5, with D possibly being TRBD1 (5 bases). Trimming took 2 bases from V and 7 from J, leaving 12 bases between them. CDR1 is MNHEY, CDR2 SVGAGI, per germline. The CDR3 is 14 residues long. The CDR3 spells CASSYGQGTQPQHF. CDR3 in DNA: TGTGCCAGCAGTTACGGGCAGGGTACGCAGCCCCAGCATTTT.

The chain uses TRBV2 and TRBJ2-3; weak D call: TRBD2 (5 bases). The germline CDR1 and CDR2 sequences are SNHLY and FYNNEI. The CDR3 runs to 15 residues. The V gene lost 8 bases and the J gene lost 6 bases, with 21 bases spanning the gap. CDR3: CASGLAVFSMDTQYF. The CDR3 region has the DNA TGTGCCAGCGGCCTAGCAGTTTTTTCCATGGATACGCAGTATTTT. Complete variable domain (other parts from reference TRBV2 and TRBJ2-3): EPEVTQTPSHQVTQMGQEVILRCVPISNHLYFYWYRQILGQKVEFLVSFYNNEISEKSEIFDDQFSVERPDGSNFTLKIRSTKLEDSAMYFCASGLAVFSMDTQYFGPGTRLTVL.

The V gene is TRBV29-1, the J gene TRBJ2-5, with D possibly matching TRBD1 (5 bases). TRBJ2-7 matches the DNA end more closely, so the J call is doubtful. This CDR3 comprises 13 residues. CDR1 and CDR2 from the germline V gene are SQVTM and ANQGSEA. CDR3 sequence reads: CSVETVLSYEQYF. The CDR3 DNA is TGCAGCGTCGAGACAGTTCTGTCCTACGAGCAGTACTTC.

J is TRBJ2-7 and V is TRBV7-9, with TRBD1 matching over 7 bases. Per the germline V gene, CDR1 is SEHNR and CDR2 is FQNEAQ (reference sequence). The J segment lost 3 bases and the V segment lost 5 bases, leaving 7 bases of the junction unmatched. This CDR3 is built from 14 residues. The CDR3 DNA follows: TGTGCCAGCAGCCCTAATTGGGACAGCTACGAGCAGTACTTC. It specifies CASSPNWDSYEQYF.

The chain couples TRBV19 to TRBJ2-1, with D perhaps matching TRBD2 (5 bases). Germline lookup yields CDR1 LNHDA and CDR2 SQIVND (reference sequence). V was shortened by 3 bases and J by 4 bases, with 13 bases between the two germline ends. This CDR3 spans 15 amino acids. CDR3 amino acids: CASSMVSGLYNEQFF. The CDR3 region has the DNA TGTGCCAGTAGTATGGTGAGCGGCCTTTACAATGAGCAGTTCTTC.

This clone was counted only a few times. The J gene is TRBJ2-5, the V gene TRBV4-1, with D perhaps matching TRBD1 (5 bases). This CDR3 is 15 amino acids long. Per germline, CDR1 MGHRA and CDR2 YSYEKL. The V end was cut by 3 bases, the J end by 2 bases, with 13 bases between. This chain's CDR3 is CASSHRTGGQETQYF. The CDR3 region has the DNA TGCGCCAGCAGCCACCGCACAGGCGGTCAAGAGACCCAGTACTTC.

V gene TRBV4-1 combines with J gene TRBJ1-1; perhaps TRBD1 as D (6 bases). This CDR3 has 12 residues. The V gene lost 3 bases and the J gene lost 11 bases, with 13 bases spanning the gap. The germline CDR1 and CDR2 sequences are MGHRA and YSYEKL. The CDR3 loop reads CASSHLRGAAFF. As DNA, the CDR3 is TGCGCCAGCAGCCACCTCAGGGGTGCGGCTTTCTTT.

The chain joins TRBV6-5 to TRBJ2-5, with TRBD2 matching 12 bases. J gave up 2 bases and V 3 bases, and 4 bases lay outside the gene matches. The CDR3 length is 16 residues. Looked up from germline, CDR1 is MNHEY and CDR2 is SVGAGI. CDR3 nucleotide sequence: TGTGCCAGCAGTTATTCCGGGACTAGCGGGCAAGAGACCCAGTACTTC. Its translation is CASSYSGTSGQETQYF.

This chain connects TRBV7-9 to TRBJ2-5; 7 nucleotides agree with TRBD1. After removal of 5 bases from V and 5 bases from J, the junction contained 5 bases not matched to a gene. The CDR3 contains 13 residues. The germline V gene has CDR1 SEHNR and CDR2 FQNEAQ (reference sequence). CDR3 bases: TGTGCCAGCAGCCAGACGACAGGGGAGACCCAGTACTTC. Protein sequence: CASSQTTGETQYF.

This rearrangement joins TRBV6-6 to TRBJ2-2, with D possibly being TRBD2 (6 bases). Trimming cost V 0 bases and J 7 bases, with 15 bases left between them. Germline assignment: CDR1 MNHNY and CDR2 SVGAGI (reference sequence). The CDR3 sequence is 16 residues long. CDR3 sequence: CASSYSWERADGELFF. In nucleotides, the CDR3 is TGTGCCAGCAGTTACTCTTGGGAGCGGGCGGACGGGGAGCTGTTTTTT.

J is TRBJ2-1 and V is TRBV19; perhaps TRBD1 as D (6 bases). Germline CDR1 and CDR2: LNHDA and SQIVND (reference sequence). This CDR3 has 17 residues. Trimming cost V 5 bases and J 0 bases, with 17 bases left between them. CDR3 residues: CASSQLDRPSSYNEQFF. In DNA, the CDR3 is TGTGCCAGTAGTCAGCTGGACAGACCGAGCTCCTACAATGAGCAGTTCTTC.

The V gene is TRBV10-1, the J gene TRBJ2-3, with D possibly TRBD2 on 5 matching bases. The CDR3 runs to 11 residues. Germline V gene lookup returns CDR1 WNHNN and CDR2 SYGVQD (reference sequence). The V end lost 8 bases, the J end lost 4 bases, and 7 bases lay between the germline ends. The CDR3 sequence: CASGSADTQYF. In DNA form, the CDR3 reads TGCGCCAGCGGGAGCGCAGATACGCAGTATTTT.

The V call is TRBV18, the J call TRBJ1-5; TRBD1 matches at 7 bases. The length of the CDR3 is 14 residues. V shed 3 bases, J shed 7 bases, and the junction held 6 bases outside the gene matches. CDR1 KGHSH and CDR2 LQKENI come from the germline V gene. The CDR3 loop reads CASSPEGAGQPQHF. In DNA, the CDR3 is TGTGCCAGCTCACCGGAGGGGGCAGGGCAGCCCCAGCATTTT. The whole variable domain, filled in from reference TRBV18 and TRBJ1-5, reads NAGVMQNPRHLVRRRGQEARLRCSPMKGHSHVYWYRQLPEEGLKFMVYLQKENIIDESGMPKERFSAEFPKEGPSILRIQQVVRGDSAAYFCASSPEGAGQPQHFGDGTRLSIL.

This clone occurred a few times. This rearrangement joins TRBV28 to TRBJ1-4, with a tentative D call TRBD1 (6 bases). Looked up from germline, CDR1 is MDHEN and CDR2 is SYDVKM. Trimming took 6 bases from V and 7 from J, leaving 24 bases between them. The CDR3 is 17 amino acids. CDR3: CASSQLGTHTLGEKLFF. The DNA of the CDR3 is TGTGCCAGCAGCCAACTTGGGACACACACTTTGGGTGAAAAACTGTTTTTT.

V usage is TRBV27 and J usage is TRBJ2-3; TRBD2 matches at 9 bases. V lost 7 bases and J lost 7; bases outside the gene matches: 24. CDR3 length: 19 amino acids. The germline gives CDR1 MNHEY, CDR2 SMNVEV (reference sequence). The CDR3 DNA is TGTGCCAGCACGGCTCTGTTGGCGGGAGGGCCGGATTTCGGTCATACGCAGTATTTT. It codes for CASTALLAGGPDFGHTQYF.

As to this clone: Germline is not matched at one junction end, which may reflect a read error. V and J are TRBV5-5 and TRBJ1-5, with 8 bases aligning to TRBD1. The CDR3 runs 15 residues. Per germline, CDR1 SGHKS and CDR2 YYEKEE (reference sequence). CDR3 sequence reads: CASSLDRVSNQPQHF. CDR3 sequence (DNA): TGTGCCAGCAGTTTGGACAGGGTTAGCAATCAGCCCCAGCATTTT.

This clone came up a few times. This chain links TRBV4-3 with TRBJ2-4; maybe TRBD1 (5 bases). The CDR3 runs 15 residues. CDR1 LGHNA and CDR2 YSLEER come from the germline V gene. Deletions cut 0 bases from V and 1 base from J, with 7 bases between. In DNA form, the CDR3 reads TGCGCCAGCAGCCAAGACCCAGGGGCCAAAAACATTCAGTACTTC. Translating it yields CASSQDPGAKNIQYF.